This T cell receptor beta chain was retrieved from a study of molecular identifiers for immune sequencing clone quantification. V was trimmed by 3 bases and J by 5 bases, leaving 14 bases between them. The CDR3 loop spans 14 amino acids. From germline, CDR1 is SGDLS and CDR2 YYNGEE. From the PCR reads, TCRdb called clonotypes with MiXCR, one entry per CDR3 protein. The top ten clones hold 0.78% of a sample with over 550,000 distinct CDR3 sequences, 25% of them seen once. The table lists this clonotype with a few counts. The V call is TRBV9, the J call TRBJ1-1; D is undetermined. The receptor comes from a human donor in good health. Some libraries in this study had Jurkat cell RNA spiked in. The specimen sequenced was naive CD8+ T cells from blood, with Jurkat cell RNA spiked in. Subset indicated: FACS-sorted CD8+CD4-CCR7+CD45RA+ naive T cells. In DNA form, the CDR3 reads TGTGCCAGCAGCGCCGAGGGTTTCGGTACTGAAGCTTTCTTT. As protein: CASSAEGFGTEAFF.